The clone carrying this T cell receptor beta chain was counted only a few times. Its specificity is unknown. Germline-derived CDR1 and CDR2 are LNHDA and SQIVND (reference sequence). The CDR3 length is 14 residues. Trimming removed 5 bases at V and 6 bases at J, with 14 bases between. This entry is derived from a study of T cells after yellow fever vaccination. Study results and limitations: Post-booster samples contained most primary-vaccination clones (approximately 95% CD4, less than 90% CD8). The bulk population could contribute abundant contaminating clonotypes to FACS-sorted repertoires.

TCRdb re-derived calls from the 5' RACE reads in MiXCR, one entry per CDR3 protein. Of a few hundred thousand distinct CDR3 sequences detected, 4% appear once; the ten largest clones hold 20% to 30%. The chain joins TRBV19 to TRBJ2-1, with unresolved D. Specimen: PBMCs, collected 5 days after the yellow fever booster vaccination. This receptor was obtained from a man between 18 and 29 years old who received the YFV17D yellow fever vaccine. The CDR3 sequence: CASSRRLQSNEQFF. The CDR3, as DNA: TGTGCCAGTAGTCGACGACTCCAAAGCAATGAGCAGTTCTTC.